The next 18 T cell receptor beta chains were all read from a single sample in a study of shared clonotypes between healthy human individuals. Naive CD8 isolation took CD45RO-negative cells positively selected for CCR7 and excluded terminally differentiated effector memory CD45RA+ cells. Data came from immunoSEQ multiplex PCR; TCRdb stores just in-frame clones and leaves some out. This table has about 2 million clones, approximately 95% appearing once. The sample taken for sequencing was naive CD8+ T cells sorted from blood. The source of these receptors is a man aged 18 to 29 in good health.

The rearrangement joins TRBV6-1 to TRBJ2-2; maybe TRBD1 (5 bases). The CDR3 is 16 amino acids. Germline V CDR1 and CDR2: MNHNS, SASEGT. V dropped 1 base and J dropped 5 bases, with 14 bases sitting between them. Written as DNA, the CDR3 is TGTGCCAGCAGTGAAGTAGTAGGGGTATTTACCGGGGAGCTGTTTTTT. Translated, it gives CASSEVVGVFTGELFF.

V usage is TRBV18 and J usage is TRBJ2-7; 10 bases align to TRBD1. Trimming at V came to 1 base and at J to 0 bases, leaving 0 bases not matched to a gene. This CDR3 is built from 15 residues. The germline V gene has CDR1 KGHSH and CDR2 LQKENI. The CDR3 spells CASSPRTGGSYEQYF. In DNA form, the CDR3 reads TGTGCCAGCTCACCACGGACAGGGGGCTCCTACGAGCAGTACTTC.

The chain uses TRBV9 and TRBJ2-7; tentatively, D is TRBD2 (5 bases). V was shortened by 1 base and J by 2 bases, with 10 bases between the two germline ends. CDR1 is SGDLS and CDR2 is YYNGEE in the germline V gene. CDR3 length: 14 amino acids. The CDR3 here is CASSVSGTAYEQYF. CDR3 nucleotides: TGTGCCAGCAGCGTAAGCGGCACAGCCTACGAGCAGTACTTC. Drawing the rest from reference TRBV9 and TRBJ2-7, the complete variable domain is DSGVTQTPKHLITATGQRVTLRCSPRSGDLSVYWYQQSLDQGLQFLIQYYNGEERAKGNILERFSAQQFPDLHSELNLSSLELGDSALYFCASSVSGTAYEQYFGPGTRLTVT.

The DNA for the CDR3 is TGCGCCAGCAGCAACGCCGGGACTAGCGGGGGGACCACAGATACGCAGTATTTT. Protein: CASSNAGTSGGTTDTQYF. The chain joins TRBV5-1 to TRBJ2-3; 15 nucleotides agree with TRBD2. From germline, CDR1 is SGHRS and CDR2 YFSETQ. With V trimmed by 4 bases and J by 2 bases, 8 bases remained unmatched. The CDR3 spans 18 residues.

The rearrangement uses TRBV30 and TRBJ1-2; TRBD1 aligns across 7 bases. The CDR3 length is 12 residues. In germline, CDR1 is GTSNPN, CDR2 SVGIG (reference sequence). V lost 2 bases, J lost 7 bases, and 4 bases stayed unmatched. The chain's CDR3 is CAWSTGVGGYTF. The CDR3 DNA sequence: TGTGCCTGGAGTACAGGGGTCGGTGGCTACACCTTC.

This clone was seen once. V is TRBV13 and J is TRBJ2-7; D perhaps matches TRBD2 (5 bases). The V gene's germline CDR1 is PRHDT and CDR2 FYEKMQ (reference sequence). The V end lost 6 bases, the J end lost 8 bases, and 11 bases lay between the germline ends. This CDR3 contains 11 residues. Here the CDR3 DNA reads TGTGCCAGCAGTGAGGGAGTTCAGCAGTACTTC. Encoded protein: CASSEGVQQYF.

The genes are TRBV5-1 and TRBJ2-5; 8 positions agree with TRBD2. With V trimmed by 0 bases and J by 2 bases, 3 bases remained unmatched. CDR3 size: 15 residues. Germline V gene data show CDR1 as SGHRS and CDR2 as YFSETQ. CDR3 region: CASSLERGLQETQYF. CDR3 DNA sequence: TGCGCCAGCAGCTTGGAGCGGGGGCTACAAGAGACCCAGTACTTC.

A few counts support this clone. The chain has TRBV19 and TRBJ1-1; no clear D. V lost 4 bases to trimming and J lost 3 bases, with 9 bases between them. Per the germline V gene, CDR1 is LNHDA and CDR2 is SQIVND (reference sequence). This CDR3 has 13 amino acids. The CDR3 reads CASSTGVDTEAFF. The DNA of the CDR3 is TGTGCCAGTAGTACTGGTGTGGACACTGAAGCTTTCTTT.

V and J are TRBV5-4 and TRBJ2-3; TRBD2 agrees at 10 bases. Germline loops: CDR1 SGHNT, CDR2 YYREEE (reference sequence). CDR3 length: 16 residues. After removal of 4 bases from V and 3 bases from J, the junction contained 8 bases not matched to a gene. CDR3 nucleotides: TGTGCCAGCAGCCCGTGGGGTAGCGGGGGGACAGATACGCAGTATTTT. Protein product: CASSPWGSGGTDTQYF.

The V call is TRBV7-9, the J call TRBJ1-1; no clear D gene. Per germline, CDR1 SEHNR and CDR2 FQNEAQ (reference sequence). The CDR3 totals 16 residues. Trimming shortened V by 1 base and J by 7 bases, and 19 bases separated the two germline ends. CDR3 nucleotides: TGTGCCAGCAGCTTAGATTCCGGGTCCCTGGGGAATGAAGCTTTCTTT. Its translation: CASSLDSGSLGNEAFF.

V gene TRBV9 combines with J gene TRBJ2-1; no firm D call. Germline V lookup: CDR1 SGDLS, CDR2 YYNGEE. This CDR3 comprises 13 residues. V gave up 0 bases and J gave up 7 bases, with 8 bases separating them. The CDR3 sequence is CASSVAPHNEQFF. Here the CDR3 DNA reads TGTGCCAGCAGCGTAGCCCCCCATAATGAGCAGTTCTTC.

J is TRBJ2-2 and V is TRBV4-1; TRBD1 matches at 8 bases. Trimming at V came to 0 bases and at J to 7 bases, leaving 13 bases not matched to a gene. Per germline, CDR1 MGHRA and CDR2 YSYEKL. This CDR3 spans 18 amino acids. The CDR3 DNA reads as TGCGCCAGCAGCCAAGAGTCGGCAGGGGGCAGGATCGGCGGGGAGCTGTTTTTT. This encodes CASSQESAGGRIGGELFF.

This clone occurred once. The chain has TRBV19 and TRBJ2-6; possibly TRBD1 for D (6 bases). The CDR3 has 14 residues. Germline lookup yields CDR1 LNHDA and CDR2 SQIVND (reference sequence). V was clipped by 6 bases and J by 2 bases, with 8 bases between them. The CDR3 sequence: CASRDRAGANVLTF. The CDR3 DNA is TGTGCCAGTAGGGACAGAGCTGGGGCCAACGTCCTGACTTTC.

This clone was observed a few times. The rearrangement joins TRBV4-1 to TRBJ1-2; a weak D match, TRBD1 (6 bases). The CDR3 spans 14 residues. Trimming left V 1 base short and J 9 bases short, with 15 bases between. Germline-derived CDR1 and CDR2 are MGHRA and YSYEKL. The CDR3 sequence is CASSQGDMKSSYTF. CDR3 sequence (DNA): TGCGCCAGCAGCCAAGGGGACATGAAGTCGAGCTACACCTTC.

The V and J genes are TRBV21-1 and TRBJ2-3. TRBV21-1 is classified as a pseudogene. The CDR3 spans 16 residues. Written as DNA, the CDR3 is TGTGCCAGCAGCAAAGCCACACGACCTAGCACAGATACGCAGTATTTT. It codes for CASSKATRPSTDTQYF.

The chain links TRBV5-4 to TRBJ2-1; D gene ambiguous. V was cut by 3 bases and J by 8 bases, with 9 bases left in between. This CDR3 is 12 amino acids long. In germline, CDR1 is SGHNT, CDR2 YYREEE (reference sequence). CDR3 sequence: CASSSIADEQFF. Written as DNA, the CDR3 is TGTGCCAGCAGCTCAATAGCAGATGAGCAGTTCTTC.

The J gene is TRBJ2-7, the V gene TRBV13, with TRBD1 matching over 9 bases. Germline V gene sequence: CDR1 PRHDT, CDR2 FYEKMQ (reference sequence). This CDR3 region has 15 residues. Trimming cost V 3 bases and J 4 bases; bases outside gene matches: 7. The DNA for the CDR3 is TGTGCCAGCAGCTTGTCAGGGACAGGGAGGTACGAGCAGTACTTC. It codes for CASSLSGTGRYEQYF.

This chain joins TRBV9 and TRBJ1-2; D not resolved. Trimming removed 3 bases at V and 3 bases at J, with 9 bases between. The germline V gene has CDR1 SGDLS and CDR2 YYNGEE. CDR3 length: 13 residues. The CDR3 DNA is TGTGCCAGCAGCGGTACAGAAGACTATGGCTACACCTTC. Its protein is CASSGTEDYGYTF.